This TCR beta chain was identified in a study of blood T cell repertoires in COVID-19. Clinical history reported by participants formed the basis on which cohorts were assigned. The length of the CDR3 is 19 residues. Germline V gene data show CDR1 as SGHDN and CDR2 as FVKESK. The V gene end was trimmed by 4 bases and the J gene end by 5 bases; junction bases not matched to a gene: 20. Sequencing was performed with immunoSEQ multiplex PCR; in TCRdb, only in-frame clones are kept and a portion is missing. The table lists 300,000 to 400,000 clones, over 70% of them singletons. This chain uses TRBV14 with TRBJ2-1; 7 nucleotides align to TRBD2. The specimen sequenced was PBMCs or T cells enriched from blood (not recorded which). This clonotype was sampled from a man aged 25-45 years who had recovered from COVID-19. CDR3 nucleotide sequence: TGTGCCAGCAGCCTAATCCCCTATATCGGACTAGGGCAAGACAATGAGCAGTTCTTC. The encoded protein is CASSLIPYIGLGQDNEQFF. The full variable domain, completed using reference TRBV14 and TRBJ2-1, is EAGVTQFPSHSVIEKGQTVTLRCDPISGHDNLYWYRRVMGKEIKFLLHFVKESKQDESGMPNNRFLAERTGGTYSTLKVQPAELEDSGVYFCASSLIPYIGLGQDNEQFFGPGTRLTVL.